Listed below are T cell receptor beta chains from one sample, sequenced in a study of regulatory T cells in long-lasting Graves disease. A single record per CDR3 protein comes from TCRdb applying MiXCR to the multiplex PCR reads. Of roughly 430,000 distinct CDR3 sequences listed, roughly 21% are singletons. Source: peripheral blood mononuclear cells (PBMCs), taken when the disease was refractory, from a patient treated with antithyroid drugs. The receptors were sampled from a female donor with Graves disease. Both conserved end residues are part of each CDR3. A D gene is named only where the DNA matches it firmly. Clone size is stated in some rows and not others, as once, few, many or a class when expanded.

size: few
V: TRBV20-1
J: TRBJ2-2
D: TRBD1
CDR3: CSARADRGRLNTGELFF
DNA: TGCAGTGCTAGGGCCGACAGGGGGAGGCTGAACACCGGGGAGCTGTTTTTT

size: few
V: TRBV29-1
J: TRBJ1-1
D: NA
CDR3: CSVWAKGRDTEAFF
DNA: TGCAGCGTTTGGGCGAAGGGGCGAGACACTGAAGCTTTCTTT

size: many
V: TRBV27
J: TRBJ2-5
D: NA
CDR3: CASSPLGPFGETQYF
DNA: TGTGCCAGCAGCCCCCTAGGTCCATTTGGGGAGACCCAGTACTTC

size: many
V: TRBV20-1
J: TRBJ2-2
D: TRBD1
CDR3: CSASNRGKNTGELFF
DNA: TGCAGTGCTAGTAACAGGGGGAAGAACACCGGGGAGCTGTTTTTT

size: few
V: TRBV29-1
J: TRBJ1-5
D: TRBD1
CDR3: CSVAGTGRGQPQHF
DNA: TGCAGCGTAGCCGGGACAGGGCGAGGACAGCCCCAGCATTTT

size: NA
V: TRBV15
J: TRBJ1-6
D: NA
CDR3: CATSIGRINSPLHF
DNA: TGTGCCACCAGTATTGGACGGATCAATTCACCCCTCCACTTT

size: NA
V: TRBV6-2/TRBV6-3
J: TRBJ2-1
D: TRBD2
CDR3: CASSDKTVAGAGDEQFF
DNA: TGTGCCAGCAGTGACAAGACCGTAGCGGGAGCAGGGGATGAGCAGTTCTTC

size: few
V: TRBV5-1
J: TRBJ1-3
D: TRBD1
CDR3: CASSLRQGLTGNTIYF
DNA: TGCGCCAGCAGCCTAAGACAGGGGTTGACTGGAAACACCATATATTTT

size: many
V: TRBV2
J: TRBJ2-5
D: NA
CDR3: CASSEVPEETQYF
DNA: TGTGCCAGCAGTGAAGTTCCCGAAGAGACCCAGTACTTC

size: many
V: TRBV20-1
J: TRBJ2-5
D: NA
CDR3: CSASRRVEGETQYF
DNA: TGCAGTGCTAGTCGTCGGGTAGAAGGAGAGACCCAGTACTTC

size: few
V: TRBV11-2
J: TRBJ2-1
D: NA
CDR3: CASSSLSSYNEQFF
DNA: TGTGCCAGCAGTAGTCTGAGCTCCTACAATGAGCAGTTCTTC

size: few
V: TRBV6-1
J: TRBJ2-7
D: TRBD1
CDR3: CAAGTGGYYEQYF
DNA: TGTGCCGCTGGGACAGGGGGCTACTACGAGCAGTACTTC

size: once
V: TRBV5-1
J: TRBJ2-6
D: NA
CDR3: CASSFRDTHSGANVLTF
DNA: TGCGCCAGCAGCTTCCGGGACACACACTCTGGGGCCAACGTCCTGACTTTC

size: many
V: TRBV28
J: TRBJ2-7
D: TRBD1
CDR3: CASREFGLVTGQVSSYEQYF
DNA: TGTGCCAGCAGAGAATTTGGCCTTGTCACGGGACAGGTGAGCTCCTACGAGCAGTACTTC

size: few
V: TRBV28
J: TRBJ2-1
D: NA
CDR3: CASSSLGEQFF
DNA: TGTGCCAGCAGTTCTTTGGGTGAGCAGTTCTTC

size: many
V: TRBV2
J: TRBJ2-5
D: TRBD2
CDR3: CASSEASGVPEAQYF
DNA: TGTGCCAGCAGTGAGGCTAGCGGGGTCCCTGAGGCCCAGTACTTC

size: few
V: TRBV15
J: TRBJ2-7
D: NA
CDR3: CATSRDIGTSYEQYF
DNA: TGTGCCACCAGCAGAGATATAGGAACCTCCTACGAGCAGTACTTC

size: few
V: TRBV19
J: TRBJ1-2
D: TRBD1
CDR3: CASRPQGGNYGYTF
DNA: TGTGCCAGTAGACCGCAGGGGGGTAACTATGGCTACACCTTC

size: NA
V: TRBV7-3
J: TRBJ2-2
D: TRBD1
CDR3: CASKRTGNTGELFF
DNA: TGTGCCAGCAAAAGGACAGGCAACACCGGGGAGCTGTTTTTT

size: NA
V: TRBV2
J: TRBJ1-5
D: TRBD1
CDR3: CASSEATLTGVGWGQPQHF
DNA: TGTGCCAGCAGTGAAGCCACATTAACAGGGGTTGGGTGGGGACAGCCCCAGCATTTT

size: few
V: TRBV29-1
J: TRBJ2-2
D: NA
CDR3: CSVTGYTGELFF
DNA: TGCAGCGTTACAGGGTACACCGGGGAGCTGTTTTTT

size: NA
V: TRBV12-3/TRBV12-4
J: TRBJ2-1
D: NA
CDR3: CASSLDGYDEQFF
DNA: TGTGCCAGCAGTTTAGATGGATACGATGAGCAGTTCTTC

size: many
V: TRBV28
J: TRBJ2-7
D: NA
CDR3: CASRSRVFLYEQYF
DNA: TGTGCCAGCAGATCAAGGGTTTTCCTCTACGAGCAGTACTTC

size: NA
V: TRBV5-4
J: TRBJ2-5
D: NA
CDR3: CASSLAGVQQETQYF
DNA: TGTGCCAGCAGCTTGGCGGGGGTTCAACAAGAGACCCAGTACTTC

size: NA
V: TRBV6-1
J: TRBJ2-5
D: TRBD2
CDR3: CASRPKGLAVGYRETQYF
DNA: TGTGCCAGCAGACCCAAGGGACTAGCGGTGGGGTATAGGGAGACCCAGTACTTC

size: few
V: TRBV4-2
J: TRBJ2-5
D: TRBD2
CDR3: CASSQDPHGTSGQETQYF
DNA: TGTGCCAGCAGCCAAGATCCCCACGGGACTAGCGGTCAAGAGACCCAGTACTTC

size: NA
V: TRBV2
J: TRBJ2-6
D: TRBD1
CDR3: CASGRDRGSGANVLTF
DNA: TGTGCCAGCGGACGGGACAGGGGATCAGGGGCCAACGTCCTGACTTTC

size: many
V: TRBV12-3/TRBV12-4
J: TRBJ2-4
D: NA
CDR3: CASSPNPGGGKNIQYF
DNA: TGTGCCAGCAGTCCTAACCCCGGGGGAGGCAAAAACATTCAGTACTTC

size: NA
V: TRBV5-4
J: TRBJ1-6
D: NA
CDR3: CASSQGTGSYNSPLHF
DNA: TGTGCCAGCAGTCAAGGGACTGGCTCCTATAATTCACCCCTCCACTTT

size: NA
V: TRBV5-5
J: TRBJ2-7
D: NA
CDR3: CASSWGWGPYEQYF
DNA: TGTGCCAGCAGCTGGGGTTGGGGACCCTACGAGCAGTACTTC

size: NA
V: TRBV20-1
J: TRBJ2-5
D: TRBD2
CDR3: CSARVLRGIQETQYF
DNA: TGCAGTGCTAGAGTTTTGCGGGGGATCCAAGAGACCCAGTACTTC

size: many
V: TRBV6-1
J: TRBJ2-7
D: TRBD2
CDR3: CASSAGLAGVYEQYF
DNA: TGTGCCAGCAGTGCAGGACTAGCGGGAGTGTACGAGCAGTACTTC

size: many
V: TRBV29-1
J: TRBJ2-7
D: NA
CDR3: CSVEPDTGTYEQYF
DNA: TGCAGCGTTGAGCCGGACACCGGCACCTACGAGCAGTACTTC

size: NA
V: TRBV4-1
J: TRBJ2-7
D: NA
CDR3: CASSQREEYEQYF
DNA: TGCGCCAGCAGCCAAAGGGAGGAATACGAGCAGTACTTC

size: few
V: TRBV28
J: TRBJ2-1
D: TRBD2
CDR3: CASSSPGLAGGEQFF
DNA: TGTGCCAGCAGTTCGCCGGGACTAGCGGGTGGCGAGCAGTTCTTC

size: NA
V: TRBV5-6
J: TRBJ2-4
D: NA
CDR3: CASSPHWGLAKNIQYF
DNA: TGTGCCAGCAGCCCCCATTGGGGACTAGCCAAAAACATTCAGTACTTC

size: many
V: TRBV5-1
J: TRBJ2-2
D: NA
CDR3: CASNDRANTGELFF
DNA: TGCGCCAGCAACGACAGAGCGAACACCGGGGAGCTGTTTTTT

size: NA
V: TRBV4-2
J: TRBJ2-7
D: NA
CDR3: CASSPYRRDSPYEQYF
DNA: TGTGCCAGCAGCCCTTATAGGAGGGACTCCCCCTACGAGCAGTACTTC

size: NA
V: TRBV6-1
J: TRBJ1-3
D: NA
CDR3: CASTWDEGGNTIYF
DNA: TGTGCCAGCACTTGGGACGAGGGAGGAAACACCATATATTTT

size: NA
V: TRBV5-1
J: TRBJ2-7
D: TRBD2
CDR3: CASSFKGGAAGGGEQYF
DNA: TGCGCCAGCAGCTTTAAGGGGGGGGCAGCGGGAGGCGGCGAGCAGTACTTC

size: NA
V: TRBV20-1
J: TRBJ2-7
D: NA
CDR3: CSAPRSGLGLYEQYF
DNA: TGCAGTGCCCCCCGATCGGGGCTAGGACTTTACGAGCAGTACTTC

size: many
V: TRBV28
J: TRBJ2-5
D: TRBD1
CDR3: CASSFRQGAGETQYF
DNA: TGTGCCAGCAGTTTTCGCCAGGGGGCCGGTGAGACCCAGTACTTC

size: once
V: TRBV28
J: TRBJ2-1
D: TRBD2
CDR3: CASRRRGETSGTSNEQFF
DNA: TGTGCCAGCAGGCGACGGGGCGAGACTAGCGGGACGAGTAATGAGCAGTTCTTC

size: NA
V: TRBV28
J: TRBJ2-7
D: TRBD1
CDR3: CASSWTGGKYEQYF
DNA: TGTGCCAGCAGCTGGACAGGGGGTAAATACGAGCAGTACTTC

size: NA
V: TRBV7-8
J: TRBJ2-3
D: NA
CDR3: CASSLRPHRALADTQYF
DNA: TGTGCCAGCAGCTTAAGGCCCCACCGAGCTCTAGCAGATACGCAGTATTTT

size: many
V: TRBV12-3/TRBV12-4
J: TRBJ2-7
D: NA
CDR3: CASSLGGGVEQYF
DNA: TGTGCCAGCAGTTTAGGAGGGGGGGTTGAGCAGTACTTC

size: NA
V: TRBV19
J: TRBJ2-2
D: TRBD1
CDR3: CASSIAGTGFGELFF
DNA: TGTGCCAGTAGTATTGCTGGGACAGGGTTCGGGGAGCTGTTTTTT

size: many
V: TRBV28
J: TRBJ2-5
D: NA
CDR3: CASSLIVIDQETQYF
DNA: TGTGCCAGCAGTTTAATAGTAATAGATCAGGAGACCCAGTACTTC

size: NA
V: TRBV19
J: TRBJ1-5
D: NA
CDR3: CASSIVLRDVLSRPQHF
DNA: TGTGCCAGTAGTATCGTACTCCGGGACGTATTATCGCGGCCCCAGCATTTT

size: NA
V: TRBV10-3
J: TRBJ1-2
D: NA
CDR3: CAIKGAGVGNYGYTF
DNA: TGTGCCATCAAAGGGGCAGGGGTCGGTAACTATGGCTACACCTTC

size: many
V: TRBV7-9
J: TRBJ2-5
D: NA
CDR3: CASSDPSEEETQYF
DNA: TGTGCCAGCAGCGACCCCTCTGAAGAGGAGACCCAGTACTTC

size: many
V: TRBV7-9
J: TRBJ1-6
D: TRBD1
CDR3: CASSRDSYNSPLHF
DNA: TGTGCCAGCAGCAGGGACAGTTATAATTCACCCCTCCACTTT

size: many
V: TRBV29-1
J: TRBJ2-5
D: TRBD1
CDR3: CSVDRGLEETQYF
DNA: TGCAGCGTAGACAGGGGGCTGGAAGAGACCCAGTACTTC

size: many
V: TRBV2
J: TRBJ1-1
D: NA
CDR3: CASTKDRNTEAFF
DNA: TGTGCCAGCACCAAGGACAGGAACACTGAAGCTTTCTTT

size: few
V: TRBV6-1
J: TRBJ1-2
D: NA
CDR3: CAVLEEISYGYTF
DNA: TGTGCAGTTCTGGAGGAGATCTCCTATGGCTACACCTTC